Detailed here is one T cell receptor beta chain. The data are from a study of blood T cell repertoires in COVID-19. Profiling relied on immunoSEQ multiplex PCR, and the TCRdb table lists in-frame clones only, not all of them. This sample has approximately 200,000 clones, with 75% to 85% found just once. Deletions cut 3 bases from V and 5 bases from J, with 17 bases between. Germline values: CDR1 GTSNPN, CDR2 SVGIG (reference sequence). CDR3 length: 14 amino acids. The sample consisted of PBMCs or T cells enriched from blood (not recorded which). The TCR sequence derives from a man aged 40-49 years who had recovered from COVID-19. The chain couples TRBV30 to TRBJ2-7, with a tentative D call TRBD2 (6 bases). The CDR3 nucleotides are TGTGCCTGGAGGCTACGGGGACTGTCTAACGAGCAGTACTTC. Encoded protein: CAWRLRGLSNEQYF.